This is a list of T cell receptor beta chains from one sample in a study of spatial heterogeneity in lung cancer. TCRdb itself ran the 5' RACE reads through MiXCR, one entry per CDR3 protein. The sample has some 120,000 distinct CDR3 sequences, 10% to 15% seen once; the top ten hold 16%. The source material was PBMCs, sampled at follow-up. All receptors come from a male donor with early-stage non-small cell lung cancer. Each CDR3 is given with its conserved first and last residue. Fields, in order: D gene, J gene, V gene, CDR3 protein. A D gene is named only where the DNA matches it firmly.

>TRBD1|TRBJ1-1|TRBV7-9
CASSLWGQGNTEAFF
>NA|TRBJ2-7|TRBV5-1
CASSVGTFDPSYEQYF
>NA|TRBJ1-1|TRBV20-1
CSAQWGSGTEAFF
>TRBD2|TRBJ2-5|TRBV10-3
CAISESLAGAETQYF
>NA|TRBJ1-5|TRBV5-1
CASRGTEDQPQHF
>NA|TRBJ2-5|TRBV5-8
CASSLGFGIETQYF
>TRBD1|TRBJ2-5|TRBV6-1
CASSWDRQETQYF
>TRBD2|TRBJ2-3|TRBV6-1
CASTQNVLAADTQYF
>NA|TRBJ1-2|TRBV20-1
CSALSTAGYTF
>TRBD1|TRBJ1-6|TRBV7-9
CASSPTTGTGSPLHF
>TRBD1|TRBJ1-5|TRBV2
CASSERTGGNQPQHF
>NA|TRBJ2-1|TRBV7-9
CASSLAGDTYNEQFF
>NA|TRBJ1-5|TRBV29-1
CSARTGREPQHF
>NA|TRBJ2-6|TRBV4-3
CASSYTFSGANVLTF
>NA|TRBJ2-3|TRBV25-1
CASSELHRTDTQYF
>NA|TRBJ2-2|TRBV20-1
CSCLQGNTGELFF
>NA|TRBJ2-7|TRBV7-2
CASSQSRGGLTPYEQYF
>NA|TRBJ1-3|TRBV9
CASSSGTAAGNTIYF
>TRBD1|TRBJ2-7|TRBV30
CAWSLGTGSSEQYF
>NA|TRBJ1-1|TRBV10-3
CAISLSGNTEAFF
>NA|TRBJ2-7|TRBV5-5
CASSPVGTSYEQYF
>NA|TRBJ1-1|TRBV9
CASSVAPVTEAFF
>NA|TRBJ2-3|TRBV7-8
CASRFAPWGTDTQYF
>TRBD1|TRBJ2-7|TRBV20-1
CSAMGLGDRGSEQYF
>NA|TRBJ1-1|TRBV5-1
CASSLDGKAFF
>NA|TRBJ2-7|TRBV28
CASSLVRAGSSYEQYF
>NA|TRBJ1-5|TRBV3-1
CASSQDSGRNQPQHF
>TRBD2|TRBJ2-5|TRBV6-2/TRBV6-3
CASMPGLGTRETQYF
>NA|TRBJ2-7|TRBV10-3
CASHRDAVGEQYF
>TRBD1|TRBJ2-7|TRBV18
CASSPQDRAEQYF
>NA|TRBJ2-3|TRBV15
CATSRDRGSTDTQYF
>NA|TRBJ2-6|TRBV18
CASSPTRVISGANVLTF